The 6 T cell receptor beta chains reported below all come from one sample, sequenced in a study of post-analysis software for immune sequencing data. Study-level points and caveats: With TRBV5-6, TRBV5-1 and TRBV20-1 included, about five TRBV segments were more frequent in patients than in controls.

Which antigens these TCRs recognize remains unknown. The authors incorporated unique molecular identifiers into the TCR beta cDNA libraries. TCRdb reprocessed the PCR reads with MiXCR, giving one entry per CDR3 protein. Among about 820,000 distinct CDR3 sequences, around 50% were seen once, and the ten largest hold approximately 4.5%. The sample taken for sequencing was blood. Every receptor here comes from a girl between 10 and 17 years old with multiple sclerosis.

V usage is TRBV20-1 and J usage is TRBJ1-2; D gene uncertain. Trimming took off 6 bases at V and 7 bases at J, with 21 bases between the two ends. In germline, CDR1 is DFQATT, CDR2 SNEGSKA (reference sequence). This CDR3 is 14 amino acids long. The DNA of the CDR3 is TGCAGTGCCTCCCCGTTGCGGCTCTGGGTTGGCTACACCTTC. This gives the protein CSASPLRLWVGYTF.

The genes are TRBV10-3 and TRBJ2-3, with D maybe TRBD2 (6 bases). Germline CDR1 ENHRY, CDR2 SYGVKD. This CDR3 has 14 amino acids. V dropped 5 bases and J dropped 5 bases, with 14 bases sitting between them. Here the CDR3 DNA reads TGTGCCATCAGTCTCGGGGGAGCCCGAGATACGCAGTATTTT. Amino acids: CAISLGGARDTQYF.

This clonotype was recorded a few times. The CDR3 region is CSAAGTSTSSYEQYF. Here the CDR3 DNA reads TGCAGTGCTGCCGGGACTAGCACCAGCTCCTACGAGCAGTACTTC. The chain recombines TRBV20-1 with TRBJ2-7; the match to TRBD2 covers 9 bases. Trimming took 5 bases from V and 0 from J; bases not matched to a gene: 8. Looked up from germline, CDR1 is DFQATT and CDR2 is SNEGSKA (reference sequence). The CDR3 loop spans 15 amino acids.

The V call is TRBV27, the J call TRBJ2-1; 7 nucleotides agree with TRBD2. The CDR3 contains 18 residues. V was clipped by 6 bases and J by 9 bases; unmatched bases: 23. Germline values: CDR1 MNHEY, CDR2 SMNVEV (reference sequence). The DNA of the CDR3 is TGTGCCAGCAGGTCCTCCTTACTAGCGTCCACCCCGGTGGGTGAGCAGTTCTTC. This encodes CASRSSLLASTPVGEQFF.

V and J are TRBV10-3 and TRBJ2-1, with 10 positions matching TRBD1. V trimming: 4 bases; J trimming: 0 bases; junction bases outside the gene matches: 9. This CDR3 spans 18 amino acids. Germline CDR1 and CDR2: ENHRY and SYGVKD. The CDR3 is CAISGGGQGSISYNEQFF. The CDR3 DNA sequence: TGTGCCATCAGTGGAGGGGGACAGGGGTCCATCTCCTACAATGAGCAGTTCTTC.

The CDR3 protein is CASSPFTSGGAFYNEQFF. The CDR3 DNA reads as TGTGCCAGCAGCCCGTTTACTAGCGGGGGGGCCTTTTACAATGAGCAGTTCTTC. V and J are TRBV14 and TRBJ2-1, with 13 bases aligning to TRBD2. Germline-derived CDR1 and CDR2 are SGHDN and FVKESK. The J segment lost 4 bases and the V segment lost 4 bases, leaving 10 bases of the junction unmatched. This CDR3 region has 18 residues.